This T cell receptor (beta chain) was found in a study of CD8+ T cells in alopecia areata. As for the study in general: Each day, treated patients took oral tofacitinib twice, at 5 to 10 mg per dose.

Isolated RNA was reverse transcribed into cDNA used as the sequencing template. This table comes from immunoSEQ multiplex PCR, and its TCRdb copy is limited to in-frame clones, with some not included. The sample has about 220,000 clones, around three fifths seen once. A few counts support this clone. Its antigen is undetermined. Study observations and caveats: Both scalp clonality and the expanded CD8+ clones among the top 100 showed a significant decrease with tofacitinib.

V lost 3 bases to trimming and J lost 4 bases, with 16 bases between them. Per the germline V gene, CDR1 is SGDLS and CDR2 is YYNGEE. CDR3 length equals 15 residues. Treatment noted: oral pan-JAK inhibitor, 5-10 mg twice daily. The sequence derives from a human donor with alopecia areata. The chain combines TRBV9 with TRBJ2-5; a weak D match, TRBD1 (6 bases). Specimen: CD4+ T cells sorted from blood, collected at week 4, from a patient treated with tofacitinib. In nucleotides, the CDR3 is TGTGCCAGCAGCGCCCAGCCGGGACACGGAGAGACCCAGTACTTC. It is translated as CASSAQPGHGETQYF.